Following are 30 T cell receptor beta chains from one sample sequenced in a study of T-cell reconstitution after alpha-beta-depleted transplantation in children. Library preparation (for TCRbeta) was performed with unique molecular identifiers. TCRdb redid the calling of the PCR reads with MiXCR, one entry per CDR3 protein. The sample has about 3,000 distinct CDR3 sequences; 28% are singletons. Sequencing used PBMCs, mostly from graft donor cells, obtained 60 days after TCRalphabeta/CD19-depleted stem cell transplant. These receptors all come from a male patient aged 2 to 9 who had a stem cell transplant for acute myeloid leukemia, so the T cells may come from the graft donor.

The chain combines TRBV11-2 with TRBJ2-1; D gene unclear. With 5 bases removed from V and 13 bases from J, the gap between germline ends came to 15 bases. Germline assignment: CDR1 SGHAT and CDR2 FQNNGV. The length of the CDR3 is 12 residues. In DNA form, the CDR3 reads TGTGCCAGCAGCCGAGGCGGCCCTCTACAGTTCTTC. As protein: CASSRGGPLQFF.

Ten or more counts support this clonotype. The chain uses TRBV7-9 and TRBJ1-2, with a possible D match to TRBD1 (6 bases). This CDR3 is 15 amino acids long. Trimming shortened V by 5 bases and J by 1 base, and 14 bases separated the two germline ends. From germline, CDR1 is SEHNR and CDR2 FQNEAQ (reference sequence). The CDR3 sequence is CASSPPRQVNYGYTF. Written as DNA, the CDR3 is TGTGCCAGCAGCCCGCCCCGACAGGTTAACTATGGCTACACCTTC. The complete variable domain, with remaining parts taken from reference TRBV7-9 and TRBJ1-2, reads DTGVSQNPRHKITKRGQNVTFRCDPISEHNRLYWYRQTLGQGPEFLTYFQNEAQLEKSRLLSDRFSAERPKGSFSTLEIQRTEQGDSAMYLCASSPPRQVNYGYTFGSGTRLTVV.

This clonotype was recorded many times. This chain joins TRBV25-1 and TRBJ2-5; no clear D gene. CDR1 is MGHDK and CDR2 is SYGVNS in the germline V gene. Between the trimmed V and J ends, which lost 1 base and 1 base, there was a span of 4 bases. The length of the CDR3 is 13 residues. In DNA form, the CDR3 reads TGTGCCAGCAGTGAATGGGGCCAAGAGACCCAGTACTTC. This gives the protein CASSEWGQETQYF.

On this clonotype: The DNA is omitted, as the CDR3 cannot be located on it reliably, and the CDR3 follows TCRdb's listing. The gene calls are TRBV7-1 and TRBJ1-2; the table's D call, TRBD1, was not checked against the DNA. TRBV7-1 is treated as an ORF (open reading frame) with a function not yet certain. Including both end residues, the CDR3 is 17 amino acids long. The CDR3 protein is CASSSVATGTSLYGCSF.

This clonotype has a count of ten or more. This rearrangement joins TRBV7-9 to TRBJ1-5; TRBD1 agrees at 7 bases. Germline CDR1 is SEHNR and CDR2 is FQNEAQ (reference sequence). The length of the CDR3 is 14 residues. V shed 6 bases and J 3 bases; nucleotides not matched to a gene: 5. This CDR3 is CASSKQGSNQPQHF. CDR3 in DNA: TGTGCCAGCAGTAAACAGGGGTCCAATCAGCCCCAGCATTTT. The complete variable domain, with remaining parts taken from reference TRBV7-9 and TRBJ1-5, reads DTGVSQNPRHKITKRGQNVTFRCDPISEHNRLYWYRQTLGQGPEFLTYFQNEAQLEKSRLLSDRFSAERPKGSFSTLEIQRTEQGDSAMYLCASSKQGSNQPQHFGDGTRLSIL.

The rearrangement uses TRBV4-3 and TRBJ2-3, with D hard to call. The CDR3 extends over 16 amino acids. Trimming left V 1 base short and J 3 bases short, with 14 bases between. CDR1 and CDR2 from the germline V gene are LGHNA and YSLEER. The CDR3 sequence: CASSQVTRKTTDTQYF. DNA of the CDR3: TGCGCCAGCAGCCAAGTAACAAGAAAAACGACAGATACGCAGTATTTT.

This clonotype is medium-sized in the sample. J is TRBJ2-5 and V is TRBV25-1; 10 bases map to TRBD1. Looked up from germline, CDR1 is MGHDK and CDR2 is SYGVNS. J gave up 4 bases and V 1 base, and 3 bases lay outside the gene matches. The CDR3 has 15 amino acids. CDR3 DNA sequence: TGTGCCAGCAGTGAATGGGGACAGGGGAGAGAGACCCAGTACTTC. Protein product: CASSEWGQGRETQYF.

The gene calls are TRBV7-1 and TRBJ1-3; the match to TRBD1 covers 7 bases. TRBV7-1 is labeled an ORF, and its function is uncertain. The CDR3 is made up of 13 amino acids. The trim removed 9 bases at V and 7 bases at J, leaving 9 bases unmatched. The CDR3 DNA follows: TGTGCCAGGGGCTCAGGACAGGCGAACACCATATATTTT. As protein: CARGSGQANTIYF.

This clonotype is hyperexpanded (1% or more) within its sample. V usage is TRBV15 and J usage is TRBJ2-3; 10 bases map to TRBD2. CDR1 and CDR2 (germline): LNHNV, YYDKDF (reference sequence). The CDR3 loop spans 15 amino acids. J was trimmed by 2 bases and V by 5 bases; bases with no gene match: 4. The chain's CDR3 is CATSPLAGDTDTQYF. The CDR3 DNA reads as TGTGCCACCAGCCCCCTAGCGGGGGACACAGATACGCAGTATTTT.

The table lists this clonotype with many counts. The chain links TRBV7-9 to TRBJ2-1, with TRBD2 as a possible D gene (6 bases). The germline CDR1 and CDR2 sequences are SEHNR and FQNEAQ (reference sequence). Trimming took off 3 bases at V and 6 bases at J, with 15 bases between the two ends. This CDR3 has 15 residues. CDR3 sequence: CASSFVRRRGNEQFF. CDR3 nucleotides: TGTGCCAGCAGCTTTGTTCGGCGGAGGGGCAATGAGCAGTTCTTC.

This clonotype was recorded at least ten times. CDR3 nucleotide sequence: TGTGCCACCCGAGGAGGGACCACAGATACGCAGTATTTT. This gives the protein CATRGGTTDTQYF. This chain uses TRBV10-3 with TRBJ2-3; a weak D match, TRBD2 (6 bases). The V gene's germline CDR1 is ENHRY and CDR2 SYGVKD. V shed 10 bases and J shed 2 bases, with 13 bases lying between them. This CDR3 has 13 amino acids.

This clonotype was seen ten or more times. This chain connects TRBV27 to TRBJ1-2; D not certain. The length of the CDR3 is 12 residues. Trimming removed 6 bases from V and 4 bases from J, with 9 bases in between. Per germline, CDR1 MNHEY and CDR2 SMNVEV (reference sequence). The CDR3, as DNA: TGTGCCAGCAGCCGCATTCTCTATGGCTACACCTTC. Amino acids: CASSRILYGYTF.

This clonotype counts as medium-sized. The V gene is TRBV9, the J gene TRBJ1-1; 10 nucleotides match TRBD1. The J segment lost 1 base and the V segment lost 2 bases, leaving 8 bases of the junction unmatched. Germline V CDR1 and CDR2: SGDLS, YYNGEE. This CDR3 has 17 residues. CDR3 loop: CASSVTDRGRKNTEAFF. As DNA, the CDR3 is TGTGCCAGCAGCGTTACCGACAGGGGGCGGAAGAACACTGAAGCTTTCTTT.

This clonotype was observed many times. V usage is TRBV19 and J usage is TRBJ1-2; D not certain. There are 12 residues in the CDR3. Per germline, CDR1 LNHDA and CDR2 SQIVND (reference sequence). V gave up 7 bases and J gave up 1 base, with 7 bases separating them. CDR3 nucleotides: TGTGCCAGTACCGCGTTTAACTATGGCTACACCTTC. Protein product: CASTAFNYGYTF.

With respect to this clonotype: Because the CDR3's place on the DNA is in doubt, the DNA is left out and the CDR3 is given as listed by TCRdb. The genes are TRBV7-1 and TRBJ1-2; the D call TRBD1 from the table was never checked on the DNA. TRBV7-1 falls under the ORF class, with uncertain function. The CDR3 length is 17 residues, termini included. The CDR3 region is CASSSVGTGTSLYGCTF.

In this sample, this clonotype turned up a few times. The rearrangement joins TRBV5-5 to TRBJ2-2; D ambiguous. The CDR3 extends over 13 amino acids. V dropped 0 bases and J dropped 6 bases, with 6 bases sitting between them. CDR1 is SGHKS, CDR2 YYEKEE, per germline (reference sequence). The DNA of the CDR3 is TGTGCCAGCAGCTTGGACGTCGCCGGGGAGCTGTTTTTT. This gives the protein CASSLDVAGELFF.

The V call is TRBV9, the J call TRBJ2-1; D is ambiguous. This CDR3 spans 15 amino acids. The germline V and J ends were trimmed by 3 bases and 3 bases, with 13 bases remaining between them. Per the germline V gene, CDR1 is SGDLS and CDR2 is YYNGEE. CDR3 amino acids: CASSARGGDYNEQFF. The DNA for the CDR3 is TGTGCCAGCAGCGCCAGAGGTGGGGACTACAATGAGCAGTTCTTC.

In this sample, this clonotype turned up many times. The V and J genes are TRBV6-1 and TRBJ1-1, with D possibly matching TRBD1 (5 bases). V lost 5 bases and J 7 bases, leaving 14 bases between the germline ends. The germline CDR1 and CDR2 sequences are MNHNS and SASEGT. The length of the CDR3 is 13 residues. CDR3 in DNA: TGTGCCAGCAGTAAGGGGTGGGCCGGTGAAGCTTTCTTT. Its translation: CASSKGWAGEAFF.

There are a few counts of this clonotype. This CDR3 is CASSLIRTGDDGYTF. The CDR3 DNA is TGTGCCAGCAGCTTAATTAGGACAGGAGATGATGGCTACACCTTC. The chain uses TRBV7-2 and TRBJ1-2; 7 positions agree with TRBD1. Per the germline V gene, CDR1 is SGHTA and CDR2 is FQGNSA. The ends lost 2 bases at V and 6 bases at J; junction bases unmatched: 9. This CDR3 is built from 15 residues.

This clonotype was seen at least ten times. J is TRBJ2-5 and V is TRBV18; maybe TRBD2 (5 bases). From germline, CDR1 is KGHSH and CDR2 LQKENI. The CDR3 loop spans 18 amino acids. V dropped 7 bases and J dropped 5 bases, with 29 bases sitting between them. CDR3 sequence reads: CASFSLKDSFRGVETQYF. CDR3 DNA sequence: TGTGCCAGCTTCTCCTTAAAGGACTCTTTTCGAGGAGTGGAGACCCAGTACTTC.

There are many counts of this clonotype. The J gene is TRBJ1-5, the V gene TRBV12-3 or TRBV12-4; a possible D gene is TRBD1 (5 bases). This CDR3 has 15 residues. V was trimmed by 7 bases and J by 1 base, leaving 14 bases between them. This chain's CDR3 is CASTRDPRSNQPQHF. The CDR3, as DNA: TGTGCCAGCACCCGGGACCCTCGGAGCAATCAGCCCCAGCATTTT.

Many counts were recorded for this clonotype. The CDR3 reads CASSIASGGSGSPYEQYF. CDR3 in DNA: TGTGCCAGTAGTATAGCCTCTGGAGGTAGCGGGAGCCCCTACGAGCAGTACTTC. The V call is TRBV19, the J call TRBJ2-7, with TRBD2 identical over 9 bases. There are 18 residues in the CDR3. V lost 1 base to trimming and J lost 2 bases; unmatched junction nucleotides: 12. The germline gives CDR1 LNHDA, CDR2 SQIVND (reference sequence).

The gene calls are TRBV6-2 or TRBV6-3 and TRBJ2-2; D unresolved. The CDR3 runs 13 residues. The V gene lost 1 base and the J gene lost 5 bases, with 5 bases spanning the gap. Germline lookup yields CDR1 MNHEY and CDR2 SVGEGT. Here the CDR3 DNA reads TGTGCCAGCAGTTACTACGTGACCGGGGAGCTGTTTTTT. Its protein product is CASSYYVTGELFF.

This clonotype rates as medium-sized. The chain couples TRBV5-1 to TRBJ2-5, with TRBD1 identical over 7 bases. The CDR3 has 15 residues. Germline V gives CDR1 SGHRS, CDR2 YFSETQ. Unmatched junction bases numbered 10, after V lost 4 bases and J lost 4 bases. The CDR3 DNA reads TGCGCCAGCAGCGTTCGACAGGGTTCGGGAGAGACCCAGTACTTC. Its protein is CASSVRQGSGETQYF.

By sample share, this clonotype is medium-sized. The chain combines TRBV5-6 with TRBJ2-1, with D possibly matching TRBD2 (6 bases). Germline CDR1 SGHDT, CDR2 YYEEEE. Trimming cost V 0 bases and J 7 bases, with 8 bases left between them. The CDR3 covers 13 residues. CDR3 in amino acids: CASSLVGGNEQFF. The CDR3 DNA follows: TGTGCCAGCAGCTTGGTCGGGGGAAATGAGCAGTTCTTC.

In its sample, this clonotype was seen a few times. CDR3 bases: TGTGCCAGCAGCCAGGGGCCGCAGGGTTGTTCTGGAAACACCATATATTTT. Amino acid sequence: CASSQGPQGCSGNTIYF. The rearrangement joins TRBV3-1 to TRBJ1-3, with D maybe TRBD1 (5 bases). Germline loops: CDR1 LGHDT, CDR2 YNNKEL (reference sequence). The germline V and J ends were trimmed by 3 bases and 1 base, with 16 bases remaining between them. This CDR3 comprises 17 residues.

This clonotype was counted many times. The J gene is TRBJ2-5, the V gene TRBV11-2; 7 bases align to TRBD2. This CDR3 is 16 amino acids long. The trim removed 2 bases at V and 5 bases at J, leaving 11 bases unmatched. Germline CDR1 is SGHAT and CDR2 is FQNNGV. The CDR3 here is CASSLMTGGPSETQYF. The CDR3 DNA reads as TGTGCCAGCAGCTTAATGACGGGAGGCCCCTCCGAGACCCAGTACTTC.

The chain links TRBV11-1 to TRBJ2-1; 11 bases line up with TRBD2. Per germline, CDR1 SGHAT and CDR2 FQDESV (reference sequence). The V segment lost 1 base and the J segment 4 bases; nucleotides outside the gene matches: 9. The CDR3 runs 18 residues. CDR3: CASSLVSLLAGGYNEQFF. For the CDR3, the DNA is TGTGCCAGCAGCTTAGTGAGCCTTTTAGCGGGGGGGTACAATGAGCAGTTCTTC.

This clonotype was counted ten times or more. The V and J genes are TRBV10-3 and TRBJ2-5; D gene uncertain. With 3 bases removed from V and 5 bases from J, the gap between germline ends came to 10 bases. Germline V gene data show CDR1 as ENHRY and CDR2 as SYGVKD. The CDR3 contains 13 residues. DNA of the CDR3: TGTGCCATCAGTGACAGTATGGCTGAGACCCAGTACTTC. Translating it yields CAISDSMAETQYF.

This clonotype was seen at least ten times. This rearrangement joins TRBV7-9 to TRBJ2-7; unclear D gene. CDR3 length equals 14 residues. Germline V CDR1 and CDR2: SEHNR, FQNEAQ (reference sequence). V lost 1 base and J lost 5, with 12 bases in between. CDR3 nucleotide sequence: TGTGCCAGCAGCTTAGAGCGAATTAGGGACGAGCAGTACTTC. Amino acids: CASSLERIRDEQYF.